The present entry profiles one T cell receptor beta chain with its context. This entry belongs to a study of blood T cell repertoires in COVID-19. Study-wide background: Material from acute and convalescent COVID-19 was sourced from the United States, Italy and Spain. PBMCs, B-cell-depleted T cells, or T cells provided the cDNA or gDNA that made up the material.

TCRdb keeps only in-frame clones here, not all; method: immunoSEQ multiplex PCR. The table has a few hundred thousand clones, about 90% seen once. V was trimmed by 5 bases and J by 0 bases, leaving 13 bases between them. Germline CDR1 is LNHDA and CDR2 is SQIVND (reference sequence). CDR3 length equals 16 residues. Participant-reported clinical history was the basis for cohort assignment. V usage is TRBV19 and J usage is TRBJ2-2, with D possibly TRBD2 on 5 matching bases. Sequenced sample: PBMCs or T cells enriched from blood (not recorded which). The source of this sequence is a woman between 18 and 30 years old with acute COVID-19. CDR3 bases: TGTGCCAGTAGTCCTTTCTCTAGCTCGAACACCGGGGAGCTGTTTTTT. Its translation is CASSPFSSSNTGELFF.